This TCR beta chain emerged from a study of shared clonotypes between healthy human individuals. This CDR3 has 13 amino acids. CDR1 is LGHNT and CDR2 is FRNRAP in the germline V gene. V gave up 6 bases and J gave up 3 bases, with 8 bases separating them. Researchers sequenced unsorted PBMC DNA using ten immunoSEQ deep assay plates. Profiled with immunoSEQ multiplex PCR; TCRdb holds only in-frame clones, not every one. The table has some 530,000 clones, approximately 80% seen once; the top ten hold more than 10%. V usage is TRBV12-5 and J usage is TRBJ2-2; tentative D call: TRBD1 (6 bases). Source material: PBMCs. This clonotype originated in a woman aged 35 to 49 in good health. Some clones in this sample may be carry-over from other donors' samples. The CDR3 region has the DNA TGTGCTAGTGGCACAGGGTACACCGGGGAGCTGTTTTTT. Its translation is CASGTGYTGELFF.